This TCR beta chain is from a study of breast tumors, draining lymph nodes, adjacent tissues. CDR1 and CDR2 (germline): MDHEN, SYDVKM. The CDR3 is made up of 15 amino acids. The ends lost 6 bases at V and 10 bases at J; junction bases unmatched: 10. TCRdb fed the multiplex PCR reads into MiXCR, producing one record per CDR3 protein. The sample consists of 30,000 to 40,000 distinct CDR3 sequences, roughly 36% of them appearing once. Study-wide points: Tumor T cell lymph node origin was a supported hypothesis, not proven. Data fit most tumor T cells coming from lymph node, expanding in tumor. Luminal-like breast cancer showed significantly higher tumor–nontumor repertoire similarity than basal-like.

About this clonotype itself: The antigen remains unidentified.

The V and J genes are TRBV28 and TRBJ1-6; 9 bases match TRBD1. The receptor's source is a female donor with breast cancer. Some clones in this sample may be carry-over from other donors' samples. The sequenced material came from breast tumor tissue. The CDR3 nucleotides are TGTGCCAGCAGCCTGGCGGGACAGGGTTTGTCACCCCTCCACTTT. This gives the protein CASSLAGQGLSPLHF.